Detailed here is one T cell receptor beta chain. Its matching antigen is unknown. The ends were cut back, 6 bases at V and 7 bases at J, with 15 bases in the middle. Germline-derived CDR1 and CDR2 are MDHEN and SYDVKM. The CDR3 is 13 amino acids. This sample was included in a study of T cells in localized non-small cell lung cancer. Points from the study as a whole: Higher blood T cell density tracked longer overall survival. Exceeding tumor, uninvolved adjacent lung had the highest T cell clonality.

Assay used: immunoSEQ multiplex PCR; TCRdb lists only in-frame clones, some missing. The sample yields more than 15,000 clones, around 83% seen once. The sequence was obtained from a male donor at least 60 years old with stage I lung adenocarcinoma. This specimen was peripheral blood, taken before any cancer treatment. This chain connects TRBV28 to TRBJ1-1; the D is unclear. The CDR3, as DNA: TGTGCCAGCAGCCGACCCGGACGGTTTGAAGCTTTCTTT. It specifies CASSRPGRFEAFF.